This TCR beta chain was identified during a study of CD8+ T cells in alopecia areata. For the study at large: Treated patients took oral tofacitinib at 5 to 10 mg twice daily.

Treatment here: oral pan-JAK inhibitor, 5-10 mg twice daily. Turning to this clone: Its antigen is not known.

Whole-study results and caveats: Across lesional scalp, and particularly alopecia totalis/universalis, clonality surpassed that of normal scalp.

Reverse transcription of extracted RNA yielded cDNA, which provided the sequencing template. Assay: immunoSEQ multiplex PCR; the TCRdb copy retains only in-frame clones and omits some. The sample lists over 100,000 clones; around 53% were seen once. CDR3 length: 14 residues. Germline CDR1 reads SGHNT; CDR2 reads YYREEE (reference sequence). V was pared by 5 bases and J by 4 bases, with 7 bases of the junction left unmatched. This chain connects TRBV5-4 to TRBJ1-2; 8 nucleotides match TRBD1. Sequences were derived from CD4+ T cells sorted from blood, sampled at week 4, from a patient treated with tofacitinib. The source is a human donor with alopecia areata. The CDR3 DNA reads as TGTGCCAGCAGTGACAGGGGAAGACCCTATGGCTACACCTTC. Translation gives CASSDRGRPYGYTF.